The entry below describes one T cell receptor beta chain. The germline V and J ends were trimmed by 2 bases and 0 bases, with 13 bases remaining between them. Looked up from germline, CDR1 is KGHSH and CDR2 is LQKENI. The CDR3 extends over 16 amino acids. Deep-level running was used for the assay. Authors' analysis steps: With immunoSEQ giving junction-only sequences and no quality scores, filtering differed. Libraries were prepared by immunoSEQ multiplex PCR; TCRdb keeps only in-frame clonotypes and omits some of them. V and J calls and clone size are copied from that table; D and trimming were computed from the DNA. The sample has some 2.1 million clones, 85% to 95% seen once. This sample is drawn from a study of shared clonotypes between healthy human individuals.

The J gene is TRBJ1-1, the V gene TRBV18; D not certain. The TCR originated in a man between 18 and 35 years old in good health. The source material was naive CD4+ T cells sorted from blood. Subset described: CD45RA+ positively selected. Written as DNA, the CDR3 is TGTGCCAGCTCACCAAGCGGGATACCTATGAACACTGAAGCTTTCTTT. It encodes CASSPSGIPMNTEAFF.